The clone carrying this TCR beta chain was counted at least ten times. The data stem from a study of spatial heterogeneity in lung cancer. Study background: Median follow-up for sequenced PBMC samples was roughly two years after resection, when such samples existed. Alpha-chain detections were consistently fewer than beta-chain detections among the sequences.

One entry per CDR3 protein results from TCRdb running MiXCR on the 5' RACE reads. The sample has 40,000 to 45,000 distinct CDR3 sequences, 20% to 25% seen once. The V end was cut by 6 bases, the J end by 3 bases, with 17 bases between. Per the germline V gene, CDR1 is SGHVS and CDR2 is FQNEAQ. The CDR3 sequence is 15 residues long. Indicated time point: blood at routine non-recurrence follow-up after resection. Unsorted samples of tumor, nontumor lung or frozen PBMC had their whole RNA sequenced. The V and J genes are TRBV7-8 and TRBJ2-5, with D perhaps TRBD1 (5 bases). The input for sequencing was PBMCs, taken at follow-up. The sequence derives from a female donor with early-stage non-small cell lung cancer. The CDR3 reads CASRLTRVWKETQYF. CDR3 DNA: TGTGCCAGCAGGTTAACCAGGGTTTGGAAAGAGACCCAGTACTTC. The full variable domain, in which reference TRBV7-8 and TRBJ2-5 provide the parts outside the CDR3, is GAGVSQSPRYKVAKRGQDVALRCDPISGHVSLFWYQQALGQGPEFLTYFQNEAQLDKSGLPSDRFFAERPEGSVSTLKIQRTQQEDSAVYLCASRLTRVWKETQYFGPGTRLLVL.